These T cell receptor beta chains were read from a single sample in a study of blood T cell repertoires in COVID-19. Sequencing used immunoSEQ multiplex PCR; TCRdb keeps in-frame clones, though not all of them. The sample holds 190,000 or so clones; around 83% are singletons and the top ten take under 3.5%. The sample was peripheral blood. These receptors originate from a woman aged 25 to 39 with active or convalescent COVID-19. CDR3s include the opening cysteine and the closing phenylalanine or tryptophan. Each record gives: CDR3 protein, CDR3 DNA, V gene, J gene, D gene, clone size. D genes are given only for firm matches. Expanded clones get a size class; other rows say once, few or many, or leave the size out.

CASSASRSQTRETQYF	TGTGCCAGCAGCGCCTCCCGGTCCCAGACCAGGGAGACCCAGTACTTC	TRBV3-1/TRBV3-2	TRBJ2-5	.	.
CASSLGKDFGYGYTF	TGTGCCAGCAGCTTAGGGAAAGACTTCGGGTATGGCTACACCTTC	TRBV7-9	TRBJ1-2	.	.
CASSFLAGEETQYF	TGCGCCAGCAGCTTTCTAGCGGGAGAAGAGACCCAGTACTTC	TRBV5-1	TRBJ2-5	TRBD2	.
CAGSQGAGHYGYTF	TGTGCCGGCAGCCAAGGGGCGGGGCACTATGGCTACACCTTC	TRBV3-1/TRBV3-2	TRBJ1-2	.	once
CASSSGPGRGNSYEQYF	TGTGCCAGCAGCTCGGGCCCCGGTCGGGGGAACTCCTACGAGCAGTACTTC	TRBV7-8	TRBJ2-7	.	.
CASSQDERTDYGYTF	TGTGCCAGCAGCCAAGACGAAAGGACAGACTATGGCTACACCTTC	TRBV4-2	TRBJ1-2	.	.
CASGPGTGADNEQFF	TGTGCTAGTGGTCCTGGGACAGGGGCCGACAATGAGCAGTTCTTC	TRBV12-5	TRBJ2-1	TRBD1	.
CASSSRGNTEAFF	TGTGCCAGCTCATCAAGGGGGAACACTGAAGCTTTCTTT	TRBV18	TRBJ1-1	.	.
CASSGQGAEQFF	TGTGCCAGCAGCGGACAGGGGGCTGAGCAGTTCTTC	TRBV27	TRBJ2-1	TRBD1	.
CASTIGGGEAFF	TGCGCCAGCACTATCGGCGGAGGTGAAGCTTTCTTT	TRBV5-1	TRBJ1-1	.	.
CASSPWARGTRAFF	TGTGCCAGCAGTCCGTGGGCGCGGGGGACTCGGGCTTTCTTT	TRBV27	TRBJ1-1	.	.
CASRTRVDSYEQYF	TGTGCCAGCAGAACGAGGGTTGACTCCTACGAGCAGTACTTC	TRBV28	TRBJ2-7	.	once
CASTPGTSGSYEQYF	TGTGCCAGCACTCCCGGGACTAGCGGTTCCTACGAGCAGTACTTC	TRBV2	TRBJ2-7	TRBD2	.
CASSRRERSRSPLHF	TGTGCCAGCAGCCGCCGGGAGAGGTCTCGTTCACCCCTCCACTTT	TRBV27	TRBJ1-6	.	few
CASSWGVQPQHF	TGTGCCAGCAGCTGGGGGGTTCAGCCCCAGCATTTT	TRBV7-9	TRBJ1-5	.	.
CASSPRASGATSLYF	TGTGCCAGCTCACCAAGGGCTAGCGGAGCCACTAGTCTGTACTTC	TRBV18	TRBJ2-7	TRBD2	.
CASSSKTGAHYYGYTF	TGTGCCAGCAGCTCCAAAACAGGGGCGCATTACTATGGCTACACCTTC	TRBV7-9	TRBJ1-2	TRBD1	.
CASSTDRVFNYGYTF	TGTGCCAGTAGCACCGACAGGGTTTTTAACTATGGCTACACCTTC	TRBV19	TRBJ1-2	TRBD1	.
CASSQKQAGAAANTGELFF	TGCGCCAGCAGCCAAAAACAAGCGGGGGCCGCGGCCAACACCGGGGAGCTGTTTTTT	TRBV4-1	TRBJ2-2	TRBD2	few
CASSLARVAGLSYEQYF	TGTGCCAGCAGCTTAGCGCGGGTAGCGGGTCTATCCTACGAGCAGTACTTC	TRBV7-2	TRBJ2-7	TRBD2	.
CASTTAGARQEPYGYTF	TGTGCCAGCACTACAGCTGGGGCGAGACAGGAGCCCTATGGCTACACCTTC	TRBV28	TRBJ1-2	.	.
CASSLVFGAGGNEQFF	TGTGCCAGCAGTTTAGTATTCGGGGCGGGGGGCAATGAGCAGTTCTTC	TRBV27	TRBJ2-1	TRBD2	.
CASSGVGAYNYGYTF	TGTGCCAGCAGCGGTGTGGGGGCTTATAACTATGGCTACACCTTC	TRBV6-2/TRBV6-3	TRBJ1-2	.	.
CASSSNLEGSPLHF	TGCGCCAGCAGCTCAAACCTGGAGGGTTCACCCCTCCACTTT	TRBV5-1	TRBJ1-6	.	.
CASSTGQGRYEQYF	TGTGCCAGCAGCACGGGACAGGGTCGGTACGAGCAGTACTTC	TRBV5-4	TRBJ2-7	TRBD1	.
CASRNDRADEQYF	TGTGCCAGCAGGAATGACAGGGCAGACGAGCAGTACTTC	TRBV5-5	TRBJ2-7	TRBD1	.
CASSSQGTETQYF	TGCGCCAGCAGCTCGCAGGGTACGGAGACCCAGTACTTC	TRBV5-1	TRBJ2-5	.	.
CASSHQRNTGTAAYEQYF	TGCGCCAGCAGCCACCAAAGGAATACCGGGACTGCCGCCTACGAGCAGTACTTC	TRBV4-1	TRBJ2-7	.	.
CASSLAVSTDTQYF	TGTGCCAGCAGCTTGGCCGTTAGCACAGATACGCAGTATTTT	TRBV5-6	TRBJ2-3	.	.
CAISESPDSPLHF	TGTGCCATCAGTGAGTCCCCGGATTCACCCCTCCACTTT	TRBV10-3	TRBJ1-6	.	.
CASSTGTGQSSYNEQFF	TGCGCCAGCAGCACCGGGACAGGGCAGAGCTCCTACAATGAGCAGTTCTTC	TRBV5-1	TRBJ2-1	TRBD1	.
CASTRTGSYEQYF	TGTGCCAGCACGCGGACAGGTTCCTACGAGCAGTACTTC	TRBV12-3/TRBV12-4	TRBJ2-7	TRBD1	.
CAWGQGWITEAFF	TGTGCCTGGGGACAGGGCTGGATAACTGAAGCTTTCTTT	TRBV30	TRBJ1-1	TRBD1	.
CASSVRTSDYNEQFF	TGTGCCAGCAGCGTCCGGACTAGCGACTACAATGAGCAGTTCTTC	TRBV2	TRBJ2-1	TRBD2	.
CASHIHLNTEAFF	TGTGCCAGCCACATACACCTGAACACTGAAGCTTTCTTT	TRBV5-5	TRBJ1-1	.	.
CASSPTTSGSGQGGELFF	TGCGCCAGCAGCCCTACGACTAGCGGGAGCGGTCAGGGCGGGGAGCTGTTTTTT	TRBV4-1	TRBJ2-2	TRBD2	.
CASSYLTGGSNQPQHF	TGTGCCAGCAGTTACTTGACAGGGGGCAGCAATCAGCCCCAGCATTTT	TRBV27	TRBJ1-5	TRBD1	.
CASSQGRSSYEQYF	TGCGCCAGCAGCCAAGGACGGAGCTCCTACGAGCAGTACTTC	TRBV4-1	TRBJ2-7	.	.
CATGGGRVGELFF	TGTGCCACCGGGGGGGGGCGCGTCGGGGAGCTGTTTTTT	TRBV6-5	TRBJ2-2	TRBD2	.
CASSSLAGGTYNEQFF	TGTGCCAGCAGCTCATTAGCGGGAGGTACCTACAATGAGCAGTTCTTC	TRBV5-5	TRBJ2-1	TRBD2	.
CASKYGSTEAFF	TGTGCCAGTAAATACGGGAGCACTGAAGCTTTCTTT	TRBV19	TRBJ1-1	.	.
CASSFQLGGETQYF	TGTGCCAGTTCTTTTCAGCTAGGAGGGGAGACCCAGTACTTC	TRBV3-1/TRBV3-2	TRBJ2-5	.	once
CASSDFLTGNSYEQYF	TGTGCCAGCAGTGATTTTTTGACAGGGAACTCCTACGAGCAGTACTTC	TRBV25-1	TRBJ2-7	TRBD1	.
CASSYSGSTGNTIYF	TGTGCCAGCAGTTACTCGGGTAGCACTGGAAACACCATATATTTT	TRBV6-5	TRBJ1-3	.	.
CASGRDRVYEQYF	TGTGCCAGCGGCCGGGACAGGGTCTACGAGCAGTACTTC	TRBV12-3/TRBV12-4	TRBJ2-7	TRBD1	.
CASSFTVGGPTDTQYF	TGTGCCAGCAGCTTTACTGTCGGGGGGCCCACAGATACGCAGTATTTT	TRBV7-9	TRBJ2-3	.	once
CAWSVGQGNTEAFF	TGTGCCTGGAGTGTCGGACAGGGGAACACTGAAGCTTTCTTT	TRBV30	TRBJ1-1	TRBD1	.
CASSQGTGGANEKLFF	TGTGCCAGCAGTCAAGGGACAGGTGGTGCTAATGAAAAACTGTTTTTT	TRBV27	TRBJ1-4	TRBD1	.
CATWARGAFF	TGTGCCACTTGGGCCAGGGGAGCTTTCTTT	TRBV19	TRBJ1-1	.	.
CATSDSRQGGIVEQYF	TGTGCCACCAGTGATTCCAGACAGGGGGGAATTGTAGAGCAGTACTTC	TRBV24-1	TRBJ2-7	TRBD1	.
CASTVGGGRETQYF	TGTGCCAGCACCGTAGGAGGGGGCAGAGAGACCCAGTACTTC	TRBV11-2	TRBJ2-5	.	.
CASSVDRNSLTGELFF	TGTGCCAGCAGCGTTGACAGGAATTCCCTCACCGGGGAGCTGTTTTTT	TRBV9	TRBJ2-2	.	.